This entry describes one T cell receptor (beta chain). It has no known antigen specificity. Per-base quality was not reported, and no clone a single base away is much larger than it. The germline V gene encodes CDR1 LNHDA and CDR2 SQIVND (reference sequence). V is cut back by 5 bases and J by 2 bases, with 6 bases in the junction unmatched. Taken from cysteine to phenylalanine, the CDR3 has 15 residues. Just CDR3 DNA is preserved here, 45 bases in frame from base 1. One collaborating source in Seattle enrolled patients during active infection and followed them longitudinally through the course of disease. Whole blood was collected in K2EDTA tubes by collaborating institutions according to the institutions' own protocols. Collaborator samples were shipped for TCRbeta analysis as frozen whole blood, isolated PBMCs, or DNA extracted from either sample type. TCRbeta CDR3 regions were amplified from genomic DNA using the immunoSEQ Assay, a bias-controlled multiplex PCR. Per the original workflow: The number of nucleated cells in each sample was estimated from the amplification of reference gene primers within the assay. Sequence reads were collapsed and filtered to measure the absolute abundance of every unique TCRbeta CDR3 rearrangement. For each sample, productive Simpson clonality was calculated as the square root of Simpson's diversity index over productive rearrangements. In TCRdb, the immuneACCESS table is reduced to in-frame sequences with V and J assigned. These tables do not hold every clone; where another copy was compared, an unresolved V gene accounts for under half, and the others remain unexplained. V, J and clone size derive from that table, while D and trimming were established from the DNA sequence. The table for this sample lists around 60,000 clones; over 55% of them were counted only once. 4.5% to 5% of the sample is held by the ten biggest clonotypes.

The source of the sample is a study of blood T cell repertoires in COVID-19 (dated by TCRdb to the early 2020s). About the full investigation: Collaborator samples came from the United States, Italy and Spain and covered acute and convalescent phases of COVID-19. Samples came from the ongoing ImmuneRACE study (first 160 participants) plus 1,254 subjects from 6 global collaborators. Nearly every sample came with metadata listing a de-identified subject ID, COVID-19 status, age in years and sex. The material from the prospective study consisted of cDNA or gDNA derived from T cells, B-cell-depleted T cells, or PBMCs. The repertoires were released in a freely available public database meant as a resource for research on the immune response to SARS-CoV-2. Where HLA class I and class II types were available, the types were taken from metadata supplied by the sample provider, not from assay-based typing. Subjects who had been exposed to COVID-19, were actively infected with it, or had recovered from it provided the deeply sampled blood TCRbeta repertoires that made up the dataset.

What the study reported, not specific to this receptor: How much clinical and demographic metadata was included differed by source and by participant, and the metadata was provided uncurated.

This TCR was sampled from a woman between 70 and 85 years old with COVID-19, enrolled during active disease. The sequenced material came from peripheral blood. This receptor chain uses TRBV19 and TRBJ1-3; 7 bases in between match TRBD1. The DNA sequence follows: TGTGCCAGTAGTCCTAACAGGGGCCCTGGAAACACCATATATTTT. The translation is CASSPNRGPGNTIYF.